The present T cell receptor beta chain was sequenced within a study of T cells in Graves' hyperthyroidism and ophthalmopathy. General observations from the study: Most clonotypes expanded in thyroid above 0.001 were likewise present in blood. Ophthalmopathy was separated from stable hyperthyroidism by a 13 V-J model.

This clonotype was seen ten or more times. Its antigen is not known. RNA transcripts gave rise to amplified TCR beta CDR3 regions. The TCR CDR3 first-round RT-PCR relied on the HTBI primer set. TCRdb itself ran the multiplex PCR reads through MiXCR, one entry per CDR3 protein. The sample gives 500,000 to 650,000 distinct CDR3 sequences, about 20% of which show up once; 40% to 50% is in the top ten. Among ophthalmopathy patients, the Clinical Activity Score reached at least 3, the NOSPECS grade reached at least 4, and duration remained under 3 months. Orbital computed tomography and thyroid ultrasound, together with serum TRAb and thyroxine and clinical symptoms, were used for diagnoses. The CDR3 sequence is 15 residues long. Trimming cost V 4 bases and J 1 base; bases outside gene matches: 3. Germline lookup yields CDR1 LGHDT and CDR2 YNNKEL (reference sequence).

V usage is TRBV3-1 and J usage is TRBJ2-3; 9 positions match TRBD1. Sequencing used blood. The TCR was taken from a man aged 40-49 years with Graves' ophthalmopathy. Here the CDR3 reads CASSPWDRGTDTQYF. The CDR3 region has the DNA TGTGCCAGCAGCCCCTGGGACAGGGGCACAGATACGCAGTATTTT.